The clone carrying this T cell receptor (beta chain) has only a few counts. Its antigen is still unknown. The sample originates from a study of CD8 T cells in ankylosing spondylitis. The CDR3 spans 13 residues. Germline lookup yields CDR1 MNHEY and CDR2 SMNVEV (reference sequence). With 3 bases removed from V and 6 bases from J, the gap between germline ends came to 12 bases. Using its own MiXCR run on the 5' RACE reads, TCRdb lists one record per CDR3 protein. The table lists some 220,000 distinct CDR3 sequences, around 6.6% of them singletons. General study points: Seemingly characteristic of ankylosing spondylitis blood was a TCR beta motif consisting of roughly 8 highly homologous variants.

The sequenced sample was blood, either unsorted or a sorted T cell fraction (not recorded which). The TCR originated in a male donor with ankylosing spondylitis. The chain links TRBV27 to TRBJ2-7, with D perhaps TRBD1 (5 bases). This chain's CDR3 is CASSFLSGFEQYF. The CDR3 nucleotides are TGTGCCAGCAGTTTCCTCTCAGGGTTCGAGCAGTACTTC.